This TCR beta chain was observed in a study of cytomegalovirus exposure and HLA in healthy donors. Study conclusions and caveats: The records held CMV serostatus as the only immune exposure information. Earlier analysis looked at TCR beta V segments, and most were productive about 90% or about 30% of the time.

The PCR employed 60 Vbeta primers together with 13 Jbeta primers. Sequencing was performed with immunoSEQ multiplex PCR; in TCRdb, only in-frame clones are kept and a portion is missing. The sample holds about 130,000 clones, around 75% seen once. The table lists this clone with a few counts. Its antigen is as yet unknown. This receptor was identified in a man aged 25-45 years in good health and CMV-seronegative. The sequencing sample was made of PBMCs.

DNA of the CDR3: TGTGCCAGCAAGGGGAGGAGTGACACTGAAGCTTTCTTT. As protein: CASKGRSDTEAFF. This chain joins TRBV7-2 and TRBJ1-1, with D possibly TRBD1 on 5 matching bases. CDR1 is SGHTA, CDR2 FQGNSA, per germline. The CDR3 has 13 amino acids. V was pared by 7 bases and J by 3 bases, with 12 bases between.